The 32 T cell receptor beta chains reported below all come from one sample, sequenced in a study of blood T cell repertoires in COVID-19. Here immunoSEQ multiplex PCR was the method, and the copy in TCRdb shows in-frame clones only, minus some. Of about 110,000 clones detected, around 80% appear once; the ten largest clones hold around 4.7%. Material: peripheral blood. The receptors were sampled from a human donor in a cohort sampled during active or convalescent COVID-19.

This clone was picked up a small number of times. The chain employs TRBV4-1 and TRBJ2-3, with 8 positions matching TRBD2. Germline assignment: CDR1 MGHRA and CDR2 YSYEKL. This CDR3 is 17 amino acids long. V lost 0 bases to trimming and J lost 2 bases; unmatched junction nucleotides: 7. CDR3 coding DNA: TGCGCCAGCAGCCAAGATGCCCCTAGCGGGTACACAGATACGCAGTATTTT. This translates into CASSQDAPSGYTDTQYF.

The chain has TRBV5-4 and TRBJ1-2; TRBD1 might be the D (5 bases). Per the germline V gene, CDR1 is SGHNT and CDR2 is YYREEE (reference sequence). The V end was cut by 3 bases, the J end by 7 bases, with 19 bases between. This CDR3 is 15 amino acids long. The CDR3, as DNA: TGTGCCAGCAGCTCCCGGTTTGAAGCAGGGTTTGGCTACACCTTC. Amino acid sequence: CASSSRFEAGFGYTF.

The J gene is TRBJ2-3, the V gene TRBV20-1, with D perhaps matching TRBD1 (5 bases). V lost 5 bases and J 9 bases, leaving 12 bases between the germline ends. The germline V gene has CDR1 DFQATT and CDR2 SNEGSKA (reference sequence). The CDR3 totals 11 residues. In DNA, the CDR3 is TGCAGTGCTCTACTCAGGGAAACGCAGTATTTT. It yields the protein CSALLRETQYF.

J is TRBJ2-7 and V is TRBV7-2; D possibly corresponds to TRBD1 (6 bases). V lost 5 bases and J 0 bases, leaving 11 bases between the germline ends. The CDR3 length is 14 residues. Germline V gives CDR1 SGHTA, CDR2 FQGNSA. This CDR3 is CASSGQTSSYEQYF. CDR3 bases: TGTGCCAGCAGCGGACAGACATCCTCCTACGAGCAGTACTTC.

This chain links TRBV7-2 with TRBJ2-2, with 10 bases matching TRBD2. Germline values: CDR1 SGHTA, CDR2 FQGNSA. V shed 3 bases and J 5 bases; nucleotides not matched to a gene: 3. The CDR3 has 15 amino acids. CDR3 region: CASSFASGSTGELFF. CDR3 in DNA: TGTGCCAGCAGCTTTGCTAGCGGGAGTACCGGGGAGCTGTTTTTT.

The rearrangement links TRBV11-2 to TRBJ2-3; 7 bases fit TRBD1. The junction had 12 bases not matched to a gene; V was cut back by 5 bases and J by 4 bases. This CDR3 has 16 amino acids. Per germline, CDR1 SGHAT and CDR2 FQNNGV. The chain's CDR3 is CASSLQGVNPADTQYF. The CDR3 coding sequence is TGTGCCAGCAGCCTCCAGGGGGTGAATCCGGCAGATACGCAGTATTTT. The full variable domain, rest sourced from reference TRBV11-2 and TRBJ2-3, is EAGVAQSPRYKIIEKRQSVAFWCNPISGHATLYWYQQILGQGPKLLIQFQNNGVVDDSQLPKDRFSAERLKGVDSTLKIQPAKLEDSAVYLCASSLQGVNPADTQYFGPGTRLTVL.

The chain uses TRBV7-8 and TRBJ2-1, with 10 positions matching TRBD2. Germline lookup yields CDR1 SGHVS and CDR2 FQNEAQ. The J segment lost 5 bases and the V segment lost 5 bases, leaving 12 bases of the junction unmatched. This CDR3 spans 17 amino acids. The CDR3 DNA reads TGTGCCAGCAGCCCCAGGGGGGCTAGCGGGAGCAACAATGAGCAGTTCTTC. Amino acids: CASSPRGASGSNNEQFF.

The gene calls are TRBV19 and TRBJ1-2, with 9 nucleotides matching TRBD1. Germline values: CDR1 LNHDA, CDR2 SQIVND (reference sequence). Losses at the gene ends were 4 bases for V and 5 bases for J; bases not matched to a gene: 11. The CDR3 has 16 residues. CDR3 in amino acids: CASSRAGTGKLYGYTF. CDR3 DNA sequence: TGTGCCAGTAGTAGAGCCGGGACAGGGAAGTTGTATGGCTACACCTTC.

The sample holds a few counts of this clone. The chain recombines TRBV5-1 with TRBJ2-2; D not resolved. The CDR3 extends over 13 amino acids. Germline values: CDR1 SGHRS, CDR2 YFSETQ. Deletions cut 6 bases from V and 0 bases from J, with 6 bases between. The CDR3 DNA sequence: TGCGCCAGCACGGGTCCGAACACCGGGGAGCTGTTTTTT. This encodes CASTGPNTGELFF.

V is TRBV2 and J is TRBJ1-2; D is perhaps TRBD1 (6 bases). CDR1 and CDR2 (germline): SNHLY, FYNNEI. V was shortened by 4 bases and J by 0 bases, with 12 bases between the two germline ends. This CDR3 is built from 15 residues. The CDR3 is CASSGQGLANYGYTF. DNA of the CDR3: TGTGCCAGCAGTGGGCAGGGGCTAGCTAACTATGGCTACACCTTC.

The gene calls are TRBV19 and TRBJ2-1; 9 bases match TRBD2. V dropped 8 bases and J dropped 2; count of bases not matched to a gene: 4. The germline V gene has CDR1 LNHDA and CDR2 SQIVND (reference sequence). The CDR3 is made up of 14 amino acids. CDR3 coding DNA: TGTGCCAGTGGCGGGGGGGGGACCTACAATGAGCAGTTCTTC. Its translation is CASGGGGTYNEQFF.

The V and J genes are TRBV27 and TRBJ2-7; TRBD2 might be the D (5 bases). Trimming removed 8 bases at V and 6 bases at J, with 14 bases between. CDR1 MNHEY and CDR2 SMNVEV come from the germline V gene (reference sequence). The CDR3 runs to 12 residues. CDR3 sequence: CASSRGQSEQYF. The CDR3 coding sequence is TGTGCCAGCTCTCGGGGTCAATCCGAGCAGTACTTC.

The rearrangement joins TRBV5-1 to TRBJ2-1, with a weak D call TRBD2 (5 bases). This CDR3 spans 14 amino acids. Germline values: CDR1 SGHRS, CDR2 YFSETQ. V was cut by 6 bases and J by 5 bases, with 15 bases left in between. CDR3 amino acids: CASTVGETHNEQFF. DNA for the CDR3: TGCGCCAGCACTGTCGGGGAAACCCACAATGAGCAGTTCTTC.

The chain employs TRBV9 and TRBJ2-7; possibly TRBD1 for D (5 bases). The CDR3 loop spans 14 amino acids. The germline V gene has CDR1 SGDLS and CDR2 YYNGEE. Trimming took off 4 bases at V and 3 bases at J, with 14 bases between the two ends. This CDR3 reads CASSLTVQGYEQYF. The CDR3 DNA follows: TGTGCCAGCAGCTTAACCGTCCAGGGCTACGAGCAGTACTTC.

The J gene is TRBJ1-4, the V gene TRBV19; possible D gene TRBD1, 5 bases. Germline V CDR1 and CDR2: LNHDA, SQIVND (reference sequence). This CDR3 is built from 17 residues. V was cut by 4 bases and J by 5 bases, with 20 bases left in between. The CDR3 here is CASSTLYSGTENEKLFF. The CDR3 nucleotides read TGTGCCAGTAGTACACTATACTCCGGGACTGAAAATGAAAAACTGTTTTTT.

The V gene is TRBV9, the J gene TRBJ2-1; D perhaps matches TRBD1 (6 bases). CDR1 and CDR2 (germline): SGDLS, YYNGEE. This CDR3 has 16 residues. Between the trimmed V and J ends, which lost 3 bases and 4 bases, there was a span of 17 bases. CDR3 residues: CASSARLIQGYNEQFF. The CDR3 DNA sequence: TGTGCCAGCAGCGCCCGACTCATACAGGGTTACAATGAGCAGTTCTTC.

The rearrangement joins TRBV13 to TRBJ2-1; 9 nucleotides match TRBD2. The CDR3 loop spans 16 amino acids. CDR1 and CDR2 (germline): PRHDT, FYEKMQ (reference sequence). The V and J ends lost 5 bases and 5 bases, in that order; junction bases with no gene match: 10. CDR3 amino acids: CASSPLTRGGDNEQFF. The CDR3, as DNA: TGTGCCAGCAGCCCCCTGACGCGGGGGGGTGACAATGAGCAGTTCTTC. Full variable domain (remainder filled in from reference TRBV13 and TRBJ2-1): AAGVIQSPRHLIKEKRETATLKCYPIPRHDTVYWYQQGPGQDPQFLISFYEKMQSDKGSIPDRFSAQQFSDYHSELNMSSLELGDSALYFCASSPLTRGGDNEQFFGPGTRLTVL.

CDR3 bases: TGTGCCAGCAGCTTATCCGGGAGGTTCGGGCTAAGTGGGCAGTACTTC. Encoded protein: CASSLSGRFGLSGQYF. The chain is built from TRBV7-2 and TRBJ2-7, with 7 positions matching TRBD2. The CDR3 sequence is 16 residues long. Germline V lookup: CDR1 SGHTA, CDR2 FQGNSA. V trimming: 2 bases; J trimming: 9 bases; junction bases outside the gene matches: 16.

This clone was seen a handful of times. The gene calls are TRBV27 and TRBJ2-1, with 9 bases lining up with TRBD1. The CDR3 sequence is 17 residues long. Germline trimming cut 3 bases from V and 5 bases from J; bases unmatched to any gene: 11. Germline V lookup: CDR1 MNHEY, CDR2 SMNVEV (reference sequence). CDR3 nucleotide sequence: TGTGCCAGCAGTTTCGTGTCTTTCGGGACAGGGAACAATGAGCAGTTCTTC. Its translation: CASSFVSFGTGNNEQFF.

Note on this clone: Other DNA sequences within the sample encode an identical CDR3. The chain employs TRBV5-1 and TRBJ1-2; a weak D match, TRBD1 (6 bases). CDR3 length equals 12 residues. CDR1 is SGHRS, CDR2 YFSETQ, per germline. V was clipped by 1 base and J by 8 bases, with 9 bases between them. As DNA, the CDR3 is TGCGCCAGCAGCTTGACAGGGAACGGCTACACCTTC. This sequence encodes CASSLTGNGYTF. Based on the CDR3 plus reference TRBV5-1 and TRBJ1-2, the full variable domain is KAGVTQTPRYLIKTRGQQVTLSCSPISGHRSVSWYQQTPGQGLQFLFEYFSETQRNKGNFPGRFSGRQFSNSRSEMNVSTLELGDSALYLCASSLTGNGYTFGSGTRLTVV.

The chain employs TRBV4-1 and TRBJ1-1; D is perhaps TRBD1 (6 bases). The CDR3 has 20 residues. CDR1 MGHRA and CDR2 YSYEKL come from the germline V gene. V was cut by 1 base and J by 0 bases, with 24 bases left in between. CDR3 sequence: CASSQGGLGGLRPLNTEAFF. The DNA of the CDR3 is TGCGCCAGCAGCCAAGGGGGCCTCGGGGGGCTCCGACCCTTGAACACTGAAGCTTTCTTT.

The chain couples TRBV6-2 or TRBV6-3 to TRBJ2-7, with a tentative D call TRBD2 (7 bases). Germline V gene sequence: CDR1 MNHEY, CDR2 SVGEGT. V dropped 5 bases and J dropped 3 bases, with 17 bases sitting between them. This CDR3 is 15 amino acids long. This CDR3 is CASSTPRGGNYEQYF. The CDR3 DNA sequence: TGTGCCAGCAGTACGCCGAGGGGGGGGAACTACGAGCAGTACTTC.

The rearrangement joins TRBV10-3 to TRBJ2-1; possible D gene TRBD1, 5 bases. Germline V gene data show CDR1 as ENHRY and CDR2 as SYGVKD. The CDR3 consists of 14 residues. V lost 1 base to trimming and J lost 6 bases, with 10 bases between them. For the CDR3, the DNA is TGTGCCATCAGTGAGTTTTCTACAGGCAATGAGCAGTTCTTC. Encoded protein: CAISEFSTGNEQFF.

This chain joins TRBV7-9 and TRBJ2-5, with 7 bases that match TRBD1. Germline CDR1 reads SEHNR; CDR2 reads FQNEAQ (reference sequence). The CDR3 is 16 residues long. With 5 bases clipped from V and 1 base from J, the junction kept 10 bases outside the gene matches. CDR3 region: CASSPGRTGIQETQYF. The DNA of the CDR3 is TGTGCCAGCAGCCCCGGAAGGACAGGAATCCAAGAGACCCAGTACTTC.

The V gene is TRBV19, the J gene TRBJ1-6, with 11 bases aligning to TRBD1. CDR1 is LNHDA, CDR2 SQIVND, per germline (reference sequence). Trimming removed 4 bases from V and 9 bases from J; junction bases left unmatched: 8. This CDR3 spans 16 amino acids. CDR3 DNA: TGTGCCAGTAGTAAACGTCCCGGGACAGGGGGTTCACCCCTCCACTTT. It translates to CASSKRPGTGGSPLHF.

The chain couples TRBV7-7 to TRBJ2-3; D is perhaps TRBD2 (6 bases). The CDR3 spans 15 residues. Looked up from germline, CDR1 is SSHAT and CDR2 is FNYEAQ (reference sequence). Trimming removed 1 base from V and 6 bases from J, with 14 bases in between. This chain's CDR3 is CASSLGNRDWDTQYF. The DNA for the CDR3 is TGTGCCAGCAGCTTAGGAAACCGGGACTGGGATACGCAGTATTTT.

The rearrangement uses TRBV27 and TRBJ1-4, with 7 bases matching TRBD1. With V trimmed by 6 bases and J by 8 bases, 9 bases remained unmatched. Per germline, CDR1 MNHEY and CDR2 SMNVEV (reference sequence). The CDR3 covers 14 residues. CDR3 nucleotide sequence: TGTGCCAGCAGGCCCGGGACAGTATTGGAAAAACTGTTTTTT. It is translated as CASRPGTVLEKLFF.

The V call is TRBV18, the J call TRBJ2-5; 7 nucleotides match TRBD2. Looked up from germline, CDR1 is KGHSH and CDR2 is LQKENI. This CDR3 contains 13 residues. V lost 2 bases to trimming and J lost 3 bases; unmatched junction nucleotides: 0. This CDR3 reads CASSPAGEETQYF. The CDR3 bases are TGTGCCAGCTCACCAGCGGGGGAAGAGACCCAGTACTTC.

The V and J genes are TRBV19 and TRBJ1-1; perhaps TRBD1 as D (6 bases). V was clipped by 8 bases and J by 0 bases, with 16 bases between them. The CDR3 runs to 15 residues. Looked up from germline, CDR1 is LNHDA and CDR2 is SQIVND (reference sequence). The CDR3, as DNA: TGTGCCAGTTCTGAAACAGGGCCTATGAACACTGAAGCTTTCTTT. Its translation is CASSETGPMNTEAFF. Drawing the rest from reference TRBV19 and TRBJ1-1, the complete variable domain is DGGITQSPKYLFRKEGQNVTLSCEQNLNHDAMYWYRQDPGQGLRLIYYSQIVNDFQKGDIAEGYSVSREKKESFPLTVTSAQKNPTAFYLCASSETGPMNTEAFFGQGTRLTVV.

This clone was seen only a few times. The chain joins TRBV6-1 to TRBJ1-1; D is undetermined. This CDR3 has 14 residues. V dropped 2 bases and J dropped 1 base, with 8 bases sitting between them. CDR1 and CDR2 (germline): MNHNS, SASEGT. In nucleotides, the CDR3 is TGTGCCAGCAGTGAAATTTGGAGGAACACTGAAGCTTTCTTT. It codes for CASSEIWRNTEAFF.

J is TRBJ2-1 and V is TRBV7-6, with a tentative D call TRBD1 (9 bases). The CDR3 is 21 residues long. Germline V gene data show CDR1 as SGHVS and CDR2 as FNYEAQ. V lost 0 bases to trimming and J lost 5 bases, with 29 bases between them. CDR3: CASSLAPRGTGSGRSDNEQFF. The CDR3 DNA reads as TGTGCCAGCAGCTTAGCCCCACGGGGGACAGGGAGCGGGAGATCTGACAATGAGCAGTTCTTC.

V gene TRBV28 combines with J gene TRBJ1-2; possible D gene TRBD1, 5 bases. Germline-derived CDR1 and CDR2 are MDHEN and SYDVKM. The CDR3 length is 14 residues. V lost 6 bases and J 7 bases, leaving 18 bases between the germline ends. The CDR3 DNA reads as TGTGCCAGCAGCCCCAGCGGGACCTATGGTGGCTACACCTTC. Its translation: CASSPSGTYGGYTF.